The 9 T cell receptor beta chains given below trace back to one sample, sequenced in a study of beta chain features in type 1 diabetes. Study results and caveats: Significant though moderate, a shortening of TCRB CDR3s appeared in all four CD4+ subsets of Type 1 diabetes patients.

Expressed TCRB transcripts were sequenced because the isolated RNA had all been reverse transcribed beforehand. Assay: immunoSEQ multiplex PCR; the TCRdb copy retains only in-frame clones and omits some. Of 680,000 or so clones in the sample, 10% to 15% were seen once. These receptors' antigens are unknown. Sequenced sample: naive CD4+ T cells from blood. These receptors were taken from a young man with type 1 diabetes.

The V gene is TRBV7-9, the J gene TRBJ1-2; tentatively, D is TRBD1 (5 bases). Looked up from germline, CDR1 is SEHNR and CDR2 is FQNEAQ (reference sequence). This CDR3 contains 15 residues. Trimming left V 2 bases short and J 2 bases short, with 12 bases between. The CDR3 region is CASSLSLGGNYGYTF. CDR3 DNA: TGTGCCAGCAGCTTAAGTCTGGGGGGAAACTATGGCTACACCTTC.

This clone was detected a few times. The chain has TRBV7-9 and TRBJ2-4; 9 positions match TRBD2. The CDR3 is 18 amino acids. Germline CDR1 and CDR2: SEHNR and FQNEAQ (reference sequence). Germline trimming cut 2 bases from V and 6 bases from J; bases unmatched to any gene: 14. In nucleotides, the CDR3 is TGTGCCAGCAGCTTATTGGATTTTGGGACTAGCCCTTCAAACATTCAGTACTTC. Protein: CASSLLDFGTSPSNIQYF.

This clone was seen only a few times. The rearrangement links TRBV7-2 to TRBJ1-2; D unclear. The ends were cut back, 4 bases at V and 4 bases at J, with 10 bases in the middle. Germline lookup yields CDR1 SGHTA and CDR2 FQGNSA. The CDR3 runs to 13 residues. CDR3: CASSWTATYGYTF. In DNA, the CDR3 is TGTGCCAGCAGCTGGACGGCGACCTATGGCTACACCTTC.

This clone was seen a handful of times. The chain links TRBV9 to TRBJ1-3; the D is unclear. There are 15 residues in the CDR3. CDR1 is SGDLS and CDR2 is YYNGEE in the germline V gene. V shed 7 bases and J shed 1 base, with 15 bases lying between them. The CDR3 loop is CASGLGGKSGNTIYF. The CDR3 nucleotides are TGTGCCAGCGGCCTGGGCGGAAAGTCTGGAAACACCATATATTTT.

CDR3 DNA sequence: TGTGCCATCGGACAGGCGTTTGAGGGCTACACCTTC. Translated: CAIGQAFEGYTF. The chain couples TRBV10-3 to TRBJ1-2, with 7 bases aligning to TRBD1. Germline CDR1 ENHRY, CDR2 SYGVKD. This CDR3 spans 12 amino acids. V lost 8 bases, J lost 8 bases, and 8 bases stayed unmatched.

The sample holds a few counts of this clone. The chain uses TRBV6-1 and TRBJ1-1; TRBD1 agrees at 9 bases. Per germline, CDR1 MNHNS and CDR2 SASEGT. Trimming at V came to 6 bases and at J to 0 bases, leaving 2 bases not matched to a gene. CDR3 length equals 14 residues. The CDR3 here is CASRGTGLNTEAFF. The CDR3 DNA sequence: TGTGCCAGCAGGGGGACAGGGTTGAACACTGAAGCTTTCTTT.

The V and J genes are TRBV6-5 and TRBJ1-1; 7 bases fit TRBD1. J gave up 9 bases and V 2 bases, and 6 bases lay outside the gene matches. The CDR3 length is 13 residues. From germline, CDR1 is MNHEY and CDR2 SVGAGI. CDR3 sequence: CASSYDGTAKAFF. The CDR3 coding sequence is TGTGCCAGCAGTTACGACGGGACAGCTAAAGCTTTCTTT.

The chain combines TRBV27 with TRBJ2-1; 7 bases are shared with TRBD2. After removal of 3 bases from V and 0 bases from J, the junction contained 2 bases not matched to a gene. CDR3 length equals 15 residues. Germline CDR1 is MNHEY and CDR2 is SMNVEV (reference sequence). CDR3 in DNA: TGTGCCAGCAGTTTCCGGGACTACTCCTACAATGAGCAGTTCTTC. Translation gives CASSFRDYSYNEQFF.

The gene calls are TRBV30 and TRBJ1-4; D ambiguous. Trimming stripped 2 bases from V and 1 base from J, with 5 bases between. CDR3 length: 13 amino acids. CDR1 is GTSNPN, CDR2 SVGIG, per germline (reference sequence). CDR3 bases: TGTGCCTGGAGTTTTCAAACTAATGAAAAACTGTTTTTT. Translated, it gives CAWSFQTNEKLFF.